This section outlines one T cell receptor (beta chain) sequence together with its context. Assay used: immunoSEQ multiplex PCR; TCRdb lists only in-frame clones, some missing. The sample yields 65,000 to 80,000 clones, approximately 98% seen once. The record originates from a study of technical replicates of blood from a few donors. This CDR3 is 15 amino acids long. Germline V gene sequence: CDR1 SGHTA, CDR2 FQGNSA. The V and J ends lost 2 bases and 7 bases, in that order; junction bases with no gene match: 11. The V and J genes are TRBV7-2 and TRBJ2-7, with 7 bases that match TRBD1. This receptor was identified in a human donor in good health. Sequencing was performed on T cells isolated from PBMCs. CDR3 in DNA: TGTGCCAGCAGCTTAAAGACAGGGAGAAAAGGAGAGCAGTACTTC. The encoded protein is CASSLKTGRKGEQYF.